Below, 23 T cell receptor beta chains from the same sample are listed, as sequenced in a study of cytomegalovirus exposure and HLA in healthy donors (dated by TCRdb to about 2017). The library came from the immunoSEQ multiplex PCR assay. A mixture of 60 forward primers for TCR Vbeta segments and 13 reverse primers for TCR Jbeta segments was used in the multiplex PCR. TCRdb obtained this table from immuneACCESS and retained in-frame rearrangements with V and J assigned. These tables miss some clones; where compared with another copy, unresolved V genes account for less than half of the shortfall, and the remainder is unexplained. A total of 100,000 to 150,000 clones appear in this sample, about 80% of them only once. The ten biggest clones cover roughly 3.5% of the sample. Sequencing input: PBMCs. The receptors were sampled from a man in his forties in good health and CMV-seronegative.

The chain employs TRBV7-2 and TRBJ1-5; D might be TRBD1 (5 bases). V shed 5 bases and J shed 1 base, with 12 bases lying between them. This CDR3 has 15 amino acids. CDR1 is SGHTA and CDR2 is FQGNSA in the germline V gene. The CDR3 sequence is CASSPGGGSNQPQHF. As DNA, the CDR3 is TGTGCCAGCAGCCCCGGGGGTGGCAGCAATCAGCCCCAGCATTTT.

The CDR3 protein is CASSLAGNNNSPLHF. The DNA of the CDR3 is TGTGCCAGCAGCTTGGCGGGGAATAATAATTCACCCCTCCACTTT. The rearrangement joins TRBV5-4 to TRBJ1-6; no reliable D call. Trimming left V 0 bases short and J 5 bases short, with 9 bases between. The CDR3 has 15 residues. Germline assignment: CDR1 SGHNT and CDR2 YYREEE (reference sequence).

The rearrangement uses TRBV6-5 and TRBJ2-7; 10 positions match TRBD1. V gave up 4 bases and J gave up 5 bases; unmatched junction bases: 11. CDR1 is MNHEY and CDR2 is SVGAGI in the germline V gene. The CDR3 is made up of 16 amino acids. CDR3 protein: CASSSTRGQGFHEQYF. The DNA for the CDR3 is TGTGCCAGCAGTTCCACTCGGGGACAGGGGTTCCACGAGCAGTACTTC.

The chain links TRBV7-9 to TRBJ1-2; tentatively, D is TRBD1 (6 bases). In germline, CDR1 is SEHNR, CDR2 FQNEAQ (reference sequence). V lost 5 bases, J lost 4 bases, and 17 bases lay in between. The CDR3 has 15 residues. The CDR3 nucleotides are TGTGCCAGCAGCACCAACGGTGCAGGGGCCTATGGCTACACCTTC. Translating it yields CASSTNGAGAYGYTF.

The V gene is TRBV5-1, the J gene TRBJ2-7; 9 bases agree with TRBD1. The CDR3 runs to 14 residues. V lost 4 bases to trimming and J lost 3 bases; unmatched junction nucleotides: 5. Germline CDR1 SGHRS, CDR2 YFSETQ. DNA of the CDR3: TGCGCCAGCAGCCGGACAGGGGTAAGCTACGAGCAGTACTTC. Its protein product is CASSRTGVSYEQYF.

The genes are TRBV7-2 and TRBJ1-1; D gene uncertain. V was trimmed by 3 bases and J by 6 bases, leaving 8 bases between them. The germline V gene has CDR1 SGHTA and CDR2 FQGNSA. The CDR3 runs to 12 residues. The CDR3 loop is CASSFTQSEAFF. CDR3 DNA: TGTGCCAGCAGCTTCACACAATCTGAAGCTTTCTTT.

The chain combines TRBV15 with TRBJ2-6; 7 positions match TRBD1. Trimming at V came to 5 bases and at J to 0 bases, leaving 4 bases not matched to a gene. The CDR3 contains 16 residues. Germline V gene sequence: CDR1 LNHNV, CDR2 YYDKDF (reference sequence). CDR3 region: CATSGGQFSGANVLTF. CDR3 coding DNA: TGTGCCACCAGCGGGGGACAGTTCTCTGGGGCCAACGTCCTGACTTTC.

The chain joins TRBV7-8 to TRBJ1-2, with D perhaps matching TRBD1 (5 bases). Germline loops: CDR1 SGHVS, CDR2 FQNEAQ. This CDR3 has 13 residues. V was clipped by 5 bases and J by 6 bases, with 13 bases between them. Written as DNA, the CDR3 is TGTGCCAGCAGCCCATTGGGGCTACATGGCTACACCTTC. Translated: CASSPLGLHGYTF.

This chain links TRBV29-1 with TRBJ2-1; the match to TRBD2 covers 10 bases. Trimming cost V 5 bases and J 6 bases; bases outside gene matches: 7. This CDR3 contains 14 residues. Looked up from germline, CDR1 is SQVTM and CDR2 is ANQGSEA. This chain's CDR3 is CSVRERGGTNEQFF. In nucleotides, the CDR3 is TGCAGCGTTCGGGAGCGGGGGGGAACCAATGAGCAGTTCTTC.

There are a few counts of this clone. In DNA form, the CDR3 reads TGTGCCAGAACCGAACGACAGACAGATACGCAGTATTTT. The encoded protein is CARTERQTDTQYF. The chain combines TRBV2 with TRBJ2-3; D possibly corresponds to TRBD1 (5 bases). The CDR3 runs to 13 residues. CDR1 and CDR2 from the germline V gene are SNHLY and FYNNEI. The ends were cut back, 9 bases at V and 3 bases at J, with 13 bases in the middle.

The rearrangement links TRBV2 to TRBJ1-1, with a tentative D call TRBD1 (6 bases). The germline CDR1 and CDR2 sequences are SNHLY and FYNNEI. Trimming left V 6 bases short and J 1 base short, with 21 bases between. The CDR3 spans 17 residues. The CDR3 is CASSQTGRQGGNTEAFF. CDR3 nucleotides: TGTGCCAGCAGCCAGACAGGACGTCAGGGTGGGAACACTGAAGCTTTCTTT.

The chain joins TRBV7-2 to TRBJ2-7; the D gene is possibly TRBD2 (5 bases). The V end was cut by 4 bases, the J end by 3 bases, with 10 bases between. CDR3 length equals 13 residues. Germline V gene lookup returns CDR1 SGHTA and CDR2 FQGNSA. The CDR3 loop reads CASSSGLSYEQYF. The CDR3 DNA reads TGTGCCAGCAGCTCCGGACTGAGCTACGAGCAGTACTTC.

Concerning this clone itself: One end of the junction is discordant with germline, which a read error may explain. This CDR3 is CAINEGQTYEQYF. DNA of the CDR3: TGTGCCATCAATGAGGGACAGACCTACGAGCAGTACTTC. V gene TRBV10-3 combines with J gene TRBJ2-7, with 7 bases lining up with TRBD1. Germline V gene sequence: CDR1 ENHRY, CDR2 SYGVKD. This CDR3 comprises 13 residues.

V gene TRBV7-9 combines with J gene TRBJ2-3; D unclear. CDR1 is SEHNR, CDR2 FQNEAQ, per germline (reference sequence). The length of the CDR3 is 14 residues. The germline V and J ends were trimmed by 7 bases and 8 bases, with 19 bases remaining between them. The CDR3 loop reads CASTVPREVPTQYF. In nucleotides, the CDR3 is TGTGCCAGCACCGTACCCCGAGAGGTCCCTACGCAGTATTTT.

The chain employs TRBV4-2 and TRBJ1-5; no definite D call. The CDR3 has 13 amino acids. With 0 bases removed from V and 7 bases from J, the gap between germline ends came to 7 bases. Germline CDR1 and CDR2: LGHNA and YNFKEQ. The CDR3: CASSQDQLQPQHF. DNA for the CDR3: TGTGCCAGCAGCCAAGACCAGTTGCAGCCCCAGCATTTT.

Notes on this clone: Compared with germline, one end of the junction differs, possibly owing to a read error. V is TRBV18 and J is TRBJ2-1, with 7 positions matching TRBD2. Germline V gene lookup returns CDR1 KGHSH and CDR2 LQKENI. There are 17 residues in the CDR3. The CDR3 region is CASSPVSRGLVYFEEFF. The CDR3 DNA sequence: TGTGCCAGCTCACCTGTCTCGCGAGGACTAGTTTATTTTGAGGAGTTCTTC.

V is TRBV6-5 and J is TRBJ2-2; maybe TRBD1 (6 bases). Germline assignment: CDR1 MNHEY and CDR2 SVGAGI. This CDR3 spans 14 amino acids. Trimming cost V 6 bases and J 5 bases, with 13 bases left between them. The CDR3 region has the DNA TGTGCCAGCAGCAGGGACACCAAGACCGGGGAGCTGTTTTTT. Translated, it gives CASSRDTKTGELFF.

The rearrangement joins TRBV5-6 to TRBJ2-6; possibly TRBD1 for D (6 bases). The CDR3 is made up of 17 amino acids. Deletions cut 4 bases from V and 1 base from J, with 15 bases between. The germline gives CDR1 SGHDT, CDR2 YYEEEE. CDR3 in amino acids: CASSGPGVGSGANVLTF. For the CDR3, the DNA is TGTGCCAGCAGCGGCCCAGGGGTGGGGTCTGGGGCCAACGTCCTGACTTTC.

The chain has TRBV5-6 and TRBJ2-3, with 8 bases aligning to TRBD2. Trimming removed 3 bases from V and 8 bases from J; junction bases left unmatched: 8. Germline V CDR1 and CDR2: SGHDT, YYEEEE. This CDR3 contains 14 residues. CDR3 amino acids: CASSSPGGGGTQYF. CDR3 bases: TGTGCCAGCAGCTCCCCGGGGGGGGGCGGTACGCAGTATTTT.

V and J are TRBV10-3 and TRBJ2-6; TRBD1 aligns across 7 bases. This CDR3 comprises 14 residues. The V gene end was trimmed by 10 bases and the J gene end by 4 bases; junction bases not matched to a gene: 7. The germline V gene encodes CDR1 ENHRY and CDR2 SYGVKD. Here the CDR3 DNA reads TGTGCCAGTTCGACAGGGTCCGGGGCCAACGTCCTGACTTTC. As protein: CASSTGSGANVLTF.

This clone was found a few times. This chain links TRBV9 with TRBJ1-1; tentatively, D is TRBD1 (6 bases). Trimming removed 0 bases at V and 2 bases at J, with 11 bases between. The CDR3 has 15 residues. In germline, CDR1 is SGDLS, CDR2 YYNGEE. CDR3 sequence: CASSVVGTPNTEAFF. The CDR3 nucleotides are TGTGCCAGCAGCGTAGTAGGGACACCAAACACTGAAGCTTTCTTT.

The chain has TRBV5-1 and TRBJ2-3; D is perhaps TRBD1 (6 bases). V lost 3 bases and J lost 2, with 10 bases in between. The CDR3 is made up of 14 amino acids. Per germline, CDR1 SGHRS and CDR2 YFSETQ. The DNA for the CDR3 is TGCGCCAGCAGCTCTAACAGGGTCACAGATACGCAGTATTTT. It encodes CASSSNRVTDTQYF. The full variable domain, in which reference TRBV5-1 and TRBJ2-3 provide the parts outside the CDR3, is KAGVTQTPRYLIKTRGQQVTLSCSPISGHRSVSWYQQTPGQGLQFLFEYFSETQRNKGNFPGRFSGRQFSNSRSEMNVSTLELGDSALYLCASSSNRVTDTQYFGPGTRLTVL.

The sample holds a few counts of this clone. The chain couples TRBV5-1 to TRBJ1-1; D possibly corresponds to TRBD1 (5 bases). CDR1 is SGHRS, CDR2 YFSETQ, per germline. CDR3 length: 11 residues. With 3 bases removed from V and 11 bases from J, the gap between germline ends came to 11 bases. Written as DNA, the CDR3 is TGCGCCAGCAGCTCGGGACTCTTGGCTTTCTTT. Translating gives CASSSGLLAFF. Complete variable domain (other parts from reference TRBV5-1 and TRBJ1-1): KAGVTQTPRYLIKTRGQQVTLSCSPISGHRSVSWYQQTPGQGLQFLFEYFSETQRNKGNFPGRFSGRQFSNSRSEMNVSTLELGDSALYLCASSSGLLAFFGQGTRLTVV.